This T cell receptor beta chain was retrieved from a study of identical twins. The CDR3 length is 15 residues. Germline CDR1 and CDR2: LGHNT and FRNRAP. V was shortened by 1 base and J by 4 bases, with 13 bases between the two germline ends. TCRdb independently ran MiXCR on the 5' RACE reads; one entry per CDR3 protein. The sample consists of some 330,000 distinct CDR3 sequences, 8.5% to 10% of them appearing once. In its sample, this clonotype was seen once. Sequencing used naive T cells sorted from blood. The clonotype was recovered from a woman aged 45-60 years in good health. V usage is TRBV12-5 and J usage is TRBJ1-2; D is uncertain. CDR3 amino acids: CASGLDMGLAYGYTF. CDR3 bases: TGTGCTAGTGGTTTGGATATGGGTCTTGCCTATGGCTACACCTTC.